These 5 T cell receptor beta chains were sequenced from one sample in a study of Ad26.COV2.S vaccination and SARS-CoV-2 variants. TCRdb keeps only in-frame clones here, not all; method: immunoSEQ multiplex PCR. Among 400,000 to 500,000 clones, roughly 90% were seen once, and the ten largest hold about 4%. Treatment defined: roughly 20 received Ad26.COV2.S at low or high dose, single or two shots; 5 received placebo; per-sample allocation not given. Sampling took place 63 days after the first vaccine or placebo injection. This sample comprised peripheral blood, obtained in a trial of Ad26.COV2.S vaccine versus placebo. The receptors were sampled from a person aged 18-65 years who received the Ad26.COV2.S COVID-19 vaccine or a placebo.

This clone appeared once. The J gene is TRBJ2-3, the V gene TRBV24-1, with TRBD1 as a possible D gene (5 bases). Germline CDR1 and CDR2: KGHDR and SFDVKD. The V and J ends lost 5 bases and 0 bases respectively, with 11 bases between them. The CDR3 length is 15 residues. CDR3 sequence: CATSGRQSSTDTQYF. The CDR3 coding sequence is TGTGCCACCAGTGGGAGACAGAGTAGCACAGATACGCAGTATTTT.

For the CDR3, the DNA is TGCGCCAGCAGCCATCTCCTTCGACGCTACAATGAGCAGTTCTTC. Translating gives CASSHLLRRYNEQFF. The chain recombines TRBV4-3 with TRBJ2-1; D unclear. Trimming stripped 3 bases from V and 3 bases from J, with 12 bases between. This CDR3 contains 15 residues. CDR1 and CDR2 (germline): LGHNA, YSLEER.

CDR3 protein: CATSRERTETEKLFF. The CDR3 coding sequence is TGTGCCACCAGCAGAGAAAGGACGGAAACTGAAAAACTGTTTTTT. This chain connects TRBV15 to TRBJ1-4; no firm D call. The CDR3 extends over 15 amino acids. Between the trimmed V and J ends, which lost 0 bases and 7 bases, there was a span of 12 bases. Germline loops: CDR1 LNHNV, CDR2 YYDKDF (reference sequence).

The rearrangement joins TRBV9 to TRBJ1-1, with a possible D match to TRBD1 (5 bases). Per germline, CDR1 SGDLS and CDR2 YYNGEE. V lost 0 bases, J lost 11 bases, and 11 bases lay in between. This CDR3 region has 12 residues. The chain's CDR3 is CASSVGGDAAFF. The DNA for the CDR3 is TGTGCCAGCAGCGTAGGAGGGGATGCGGCTTTCTTT.

The rearrangement joins TRBV4-3 to TRBJ2-6; D gene uncertain. Trimming took off 0 bases at V and 1 base at J, with 7 bases between the two ends. This CDR3 has 16 amino acids. Per germline, CDR1 LGHNA and CDR2 YSLEER. As DNA, the CDR3 is TGCGCCAGCAGCCAAGATATGGGGTCTGGGGCCAACGTCCTGACTTTC. This encodes CASSQDMGSGANVLTF.